This T cell receptor beta chain is drawn from a study of cytomegalovirus exposure and HLA in healthy donors. Study conclusions and caveats: In a later analysis, TCR association rates varied by HLA locus: DRB1 most, HLA-C fewest. The productive fraction for most TCR beta V segments was about 90% or about 30% in an earlier analysis. Presence/absence analyses treated sequencing depth as roughly uniform across donors.

In regard to this clone: What it binds is not known.

PCR involved 60 Vbeta and 13 Jbeta primers. Some clones are missing from TCRdb's copy, which holds only in-frame ones; the method was immunoSEQ multiplex PCR. This sample has just over 200,000 clones; roughly four fifths occur once, and the top ten carry about 2.5%. Trimming took 4 bases from V and 2 from J, leaving 10 bases between them. Germline CDR1 is GTSNPN and CDR2 is SVGIG (reference sequence). This CDR3 comprises 13 residues. The chain carries TRBV30 and TRBJ2-3; TRBD1 might be the D (5 bases). This TCR was sampled from a woman aged 40 to 49 in good health and CMV-seronegative. Sequenced input: PBMCs. Here the CDR3 reads CAWTRALTDTQYF. CDR3 DNA sequence: TGTGCCTGGACCAGGGCGCTCACAGATACGCAGTATTTT.